Described below is a single TCR beta chain sequence and its context. The antigen is unknown. This sample stems from a study of T cell responses to AZD1222 COVID-19 vaccine. As for the study in general: Both about-4-week and about-12-week second-dose recipients were combined. Study-level points and caveats: Clonal diversity may have been underestimated in mostly white British donors. Reports indicate that nearly half of spike-specific TCRs are directed at unmutated variant regions.

The table came from immunoSEQ multiplex PCR; TCRdb's copy has only in-frame clones and leaves some out. This repertoire shows around 100,000 clones, 70% to 90% found once; its top ten account for roughly 1.4%. Germline V gene sequence: CDR1 MNHEY, CDR2 SVGAGI. V was trimmed by 7 bases and J by 1 base, leaving 13 bases between them. The CDR3 has 14 residues. This sequence originates from an adult in good health. The V gene is TRBV6-5, the J gene TRBJ1-1; D uncertain. The sequencing used peripheral blood, collected on day 0 of AZD1222 vaccination. CDR3 in DNA: TGTGCCAGCACTTGGGATAGGTCGAACACTGAAGCTTTCTTT. Its translation: CASTWDRSNTEAFF.